Listed below are T cell receptor beta chains from one sample, sequenced in a study of T cell clones after liver transplantation. Only in-frame clones appear in the TCRdb table, and some are missing; sequencing was by immunoSEQ multiplex PCR. The sample shows tens of thousands of clones, about four fifths of them seen only once. The sequenced sample was CD4+ T cells from blood, obtained before liver transplant. The receptors derive from a human donor who received a liver transplant. Each CDR3 is given with its conserved first and last residue. The D gene is left open where the match is weak. Not every row has a clone size; where given, it reads once, few, many or a size class.

v_gene: TRBV2
d_gene: .
abundance: .
j_gene: TRBJ2-5
CDR3aa: CASSVSETTPGTQYF
CDR3nt: TGTGCCAGCAGTGTTAGCGAAACTACCCCGGGGACCCAGTACTTC

v_gene: TRBV19
d_gene: TRBD2
abundance: .
j_gene: TRBJ2-1
CDR3aa: CASSPLGGSGAYNEQFF
CDR3nt: TGTGCCAGTAGTCCCCTGGGGGGGAGCGGTGCCTACAATGAGCAGTTCTTC

v_gene: TRBV6-1
d_gene: .
abundance: .
j_gene: TRBJ1-2
CDR3aa: CASSEGVGYGYTF
CDR3nt: TGTGCCAGCAGTGAAGGCGTCGGCTATGGCTACACCTTC

v_gene: TRBV7-2
d_gene: .
abundance: once
j_gene: TRBJ2-2
CDR3aa: CASSLRIPRTAGELFF
CDR3nt: TGTGCCAGCAGCTTAAGGATCCCGAGGACCGCCGGGGAGCTGTTTTTT

v_gene: TRBV11-3
d_gene: .
abundance: medium-sized
j_gene: TRBJ1-6
CDR3aa: CASSLDTDSPLHF
CDR3nt: TGTGCCAGCAGCTTGGATACCGATTCACCCCTCCACTTT

v_gene: TRBV4-2
d_gene: .
abundance: few
j_gene: TRBJ1-3
CDR3aa: CASSQGFIPGRGDTIYF
CDR3nt: TGTGCCAGCAGCCAAGGTTTCATACCCGGCCGGGGGGACACCATATATTTT

v_gene: TRBV6-6
d_gene: .
abundance: .
j_gene: TRBJ2-2
CDR3aa: CASSRGVSGELFF
CDR3nt: TGTGCCAGCAGTCGAGGGGTCTCCGGGGAGCTGTTTTTT

v_gene: TRBV6-1
d_gene: TRBD2
abundance: .
j_gene: TRBJ2-2
CDR3aa: CASTGTTNTGELFF
CDR3nt: TGTGCCAGCACCGGGACTACAAACACCGGGGAGCTGTTTTTT

v_gene: TRBV30
d_gene: .
abundance: .
j_gene: TRBJ2-6
CDR3aa: CACSGRGLSGANVLTF
CDR3nt: TGTGCCTGTTCGGGGCGGGGCCTCTCTGGGGCCAACGTCCTGACTTTC

v_gene: TRBV5-6
d_gene: TRBD2
abundance: .
j_gene: TRBJ2-7
CDR3aa: CASSKREAGGYEQYF
CDR3nt: TGTGCCAGCAGCAAACGGGAGGCCGGGGGGTACGAGCAGTACTTC

v_gene: TRBV27
d_gene: .
abundance: .
j_gene: TRBJ1-1
CDR3aa: CASKSRTDTEAFF
CDR3nt: TGTGCCAGCAAATCACGTACGGACACTGAAGCTTTCTTT

v_gene: TRBV5-1
d_gene: .
abundance: .
j_gene: TRBJ2-5
CDR3aa: CASSPDGDRETQYF
CDR3nt: TGCGCCAGCAGCCCGGACGGCGATCGGGAGACCCAGTACTTC

v_gene: TRBV12-5
d_gene: .
abundance: once
j_gene: TRBJ2-3
CDR3aa: CASARSGATDTQYF
CDR3nt: TGTGCTAGTGCCAGGTCCGGGGCGACAGATACGCAGTATTTT

v_gene: TRBV19
d_gene: .
abundance: .
j_gene: TRBJ2-5
CDR3aa: CASKAPGDQETQYF
CDR3nt: TGTGCCAGTAAGGCCCCAGGGGATCAAGAGACCCAGTACTTC

v_gene: TRBV6-1
d_gene: .
abundance: once
j_gene: TRBJ1-4
CDR3aa: CASSDRDTNEKLFF
CDR3nt: TGTGCCAGCAGTGACCGGGACACTAATGAAAAACTGTTTTTT

v_gene: TRBV4-2
d_gene: TRBD1
abundance: .
j_gene: TRBJ1-5
CDR3aa: CASSPRPGQGADQPQHF
CDR3nt: TGTGCCAGCAGCCCAAGACCGGGACAGGGTGCCGATCAGCCCCAGCATTTT

v_gene: TRBV5-1
d_gene: .
abundance: .
j_gene: TRBJ1-1
CDR3aa: CASSSSTGSGTEAFF
CDR3nt: TGCGCCAGCAGCTCCTCGACAGGATCGGGCACTGAAGCTTTCTTT

v_gene: TRBV7-3
d_gene: TRBD1
abundance: few
j_gene: TRBJ1-4
CDR3aa: CASSSPRTGGATNEKLFF
CDR3nt: TGTGCCAGCAGCTCCCCCAGGACAGGGGGCGCAACTAATGAAAAACTGTTTTTT

v_gene: TRBV20-1
d_gene: .
abundance: .
j_gene: TRBJ2-1
CDR3aa: CSAPTRNEQFF
CDR3nt: TGCAGTGCTCCTACCCGGAATGAGCAGTTCTTC

v_gene: TRBV2
d_gene: TRBD2
abundance: .
j_gene: TRBJ2-2
CDR3aa: CASGLDTGELFF
CDR3nt: TGTGCCAGCGGACTAGACACCGGGGAGCTGTTTTTT

v_gene: TRBV15
d_gene: .
abundance: .
j_gene: TRBJ2-7
CDR3aa: CATSMGTFYEQYF
CDR3nt: TGTGCCACCAGTATGGGGACATTCTACGAGCAGTACTTC

v_gene: TRBV5-4
d_gene: .
abundance: once
j_gene: TRBJ2-3
CDR3aa: CASIKGGTPPSLDTQYF
CDR3nt: TGTGCCAGCATCAAAGGAGGGACTCCCCCGTCCCTAGATACGCAGTATTTT

v_gene: TRBV4-2
d_gene: TRBD2
abundance: .
j_gene: TRBJ2-7
CDR3aa: CASSQDLVYGGSGKRIYEQYF
CDR3nt: TGTGCCAGCAGCCAAGATTTAGTGTATGGGGGAAGCGGGAAAAGAATCTACGAGCAGTACTTC

v_gene: TRBV11-2
d_gene: .
abundance: .
j_gene: TRBJ2-7
CDR3aa: CASSREGDTYEQYF
CDR3nt: TGTGCCAGCAGTAGAGAGGGGGATACCTACGAGCAGTACTTC

v_gene: TRBV27
d_gene: .
abundance: .
j_gene: TRBJ2-2
CDR3aa: CASSWSGSRAGELFF
CDR3nt: TGTGCCAGCAGTTGGTCCGGGTCTCGCGCCGGGGAGCTGTTTTTT

v_gene: TRBV6-1
d_gene: .
abundance: once
j_gene: TRBJ2-5
CDR3aa: CASTSQFQETQYF
CDR3nt: TGTGCCAGCACTTCCCAGTTCCAAGAGACCCAGTACTTC

v_gene: TRBV21-1
d_gene: .
abundance: .
j_gene: TRBJ2-7
CDR3aa: CASSKEEQYF
CDR3nt: TGTGCCAGCAGCAAAGAAGAGCAGTACTTC

v_gene: TRBV5-4
d_gene: .
abundance: .
j_gene: TRBJ2-3
CDR3aa: CASSVAAVVTQYF
CDR3nt: TGTGCCAGCAGCGTAGCGGCCGTCGTTACGCAGTATTTT

v_gene: TRBV4-1
d_gene: TRBD1
abundance: once
j_gene: TRBJ2-7
CDR3aa: CASSLGQGHYEQYF
CDR3nt: TGCGCCAGCAGCTTAGGACAGGGCCACTACGAGCAGTACTTC

v_gene: TRBV7-2
d_gene: .
abundance: .
j_gene: TRBJ2-7
CDR3aa: CASSLGRGATNEQYF
CDR3nt: TGTGCCAGCAGCTTAGGGAGGGGAGCAACCAACGAGCAGTACTTC

v_gene: TRBV7-2
d_gene: TRBD1
abundance: .
j_gene: TRBJ2-1
CDR3aa: CASSLGQPNQQFF
CDR3nt: TGTGCCAGCAGCCTGGGACAGCCAAACCAGCAGTTCTTC

v_gene: TRBV11-1
d_gene: .
abundance: many
j_gene: TRBJ2-1
CDR3aa: CASSSQDKSDEQFF
CDR3nt: TGTGCCAGCAGCTCGCAGGACAAATCCGATGAGCAGTTCTTC

v_gene: TRBV19
d_gene: TRBD1
abundance: .
j_gene: TRBJ2-2
CDR3aa: CASSMFGTGGTGELFF
CDR3nt: TGTGCCAGTAGTATGTTTGGGACAGGGGGCACGGGGGAGCTGTTTTTT

v_gene: TRBV14
d_gene: TRBD1
abundance: .
j_gene: TRBJ2-1
CDR3aa: CASSHRTGIGNEQFF
CDR3nt: TGTGCCAGCAGCCACCGGACAGGGATTGGGAATGAGCAGTTCTTC

v_gene: TRBV10-3
d_gene: .
abundance: .
j_gene: TRBJ1-1
CDR3aa: CATSDGGFTEAFF
CDR3nt: TGTGCCACCTCGGATGGGGGGTTCACTGAAGCTTTCTTT

v_gene: TRBV5-1
d_gene: TRBD1
abundance: .
j_gene: TRBJ2-5
CDR3aa: CASSGTGGGETQYF
CDR3nt: TGCGCCAGCAGCGGGACAGGGGGCGGTGAGACCCAGTACTTC

v_gene: TRBV7-2
d_gene: .
abundance: .
j_gene: TRBJ1-6
CDR3aa: CASSSTGTGNSPLHF
CDR3nt: TGTGCCAGCAGCTCAACAGGGACGGGCAATTCACCCCTCCACTTT

v_gene: TRBV5-5
d_gene: TRBD1
abundance: once
j_gene: TRBJ2-5
CDR3aa: CASSQIRGRRETQYF
CDR3nt: TGTGCCAGCAGCCAAATCAGGGGGCGTCGGGAGACCCAGTACTTC

v_gene: TRBV5-1
d_gene: TRBD2
abundance: .
j_gene: TRBJ2-5
CDR3aa: CASSRGLAGGNQETQYF
CDR3nt: TGCGCCAGCAGCCGGGGACTAGCGGGGGGGAACCAAGAGACCCAGTACTTC

v_gene: TRBV29-1
d_gene: .
abundance: .
j_gene: TRBJ2-3
CDR3aa: CSVESAPRDTQYF
CDR3nt: TGCAGCGTTGAATCCGCCCCAAGAGATACGCAGTATTTT

v_gene: TRBV7-2
d_gene: TRBD2
abundance: .
j_gene: TRBJ2-1
CDR3aa: CASRGISGWVNEQFF
CDR3nt: TGTGCCAGCAGAGGGATTAGCGGGTGGGTGAATGAGCAGTTCTTC

v_gene: TRBV4-2
d_gene: TRBD1
abundance: .
j_gene: TRBJ2-1
CDR3aa: CASSQFPKGAGEQFF
CDR3nt: TGTGCCAGCAGCCAATTCCCGAAGGGGGCTGGTGAGCAGTTCTTC

v_gene: TRBV5-1
d_gene: .
abundance: few
j_gene: TRBJ1-2
CDR3aa: CASSLTTGDYGYTF
CDR3nt: TGCGCCAGCAGCTTGACGACAGGCGACTATGGCTACACCTTC

v_gene: TRBV7-2
d_gene: .
abundance: .
j_gene: TRBJ2-7
CDR3aa: CASSPRLSSHEQYF
CDR3nt: TGTGCCAGCAGCCCAAGACTTTCGTCTCACGAGCAGTACTTC

v_gene: TRBV15
d_gene: .
abundance: .
j_gene: TRBJ1-2
CDR3aa: CATSRDREGPSYGYTF
CDR3nt: TGTGCCACCAGCAGAGATCGGGAGGGACCCTCCTATGGCTACACCTTC

v_gene: TRBV6-6
d_gene: .
abundance: once
j_gene: TRBJ1-1
CDR3aa: CASSYSTLTEAFF
CDR3nt: TGTGCCAGCAGTTACTCGACTCTCACTGAAGCTTTCTTT

v_gene: TRBV14
d_gene: TRBD2
abundance: .
j_gene: TRBJ2-1
CDR3aa: CASSRGRAGDNEQFF
CDR3nt: TGTGCCAGCAGTCGAGGGAGAGCGGGAGACAATGAGCAGTTCTTC

v_gene: TRBV9
d_gene: .
abundance: .
j_gene: TRBJ2-1
CDR3aa: CASSVEGQNSYNEQFF
CDR3nt: TGTGCCAGCAGCGTAGAGGGGCAAAACTCCTACAATGAGCAGTTCTTC

v_gene: TRBV7-9
d_gene: TRBD2
abundance: .
j_gene: TRBJ2-1
CDR3aa: CASGSGRGDEQFF
CDR3nt: TGTGCCTCAGGTAGCGGGAGAGGTGATGAGCAGTTCTTC

v_gene: TRBV4-3
d_gene: .
abundance: .
j_gene: TRBJ1-2
CDR3aa: CASSQDPQSPGNHGYTF
CDR3nt: TGCGCCAGCAGCCAAGATCCCCAGTCCCCCGGGAACCATGGCTACACCTTC

v_gene: TRBV2
d_gene: .
abundance: .
j_gene: TRBJ2-7
CDR3aa: CASRQDFYEQYF
CDR3nt: TGTGCCAGTCGACAGGACTTCTACGAGCAGTACTTC

v_gene: TRBV4-1
d_gene: TRBD2
abundance: .
j_gene: TRBJ2-7
CDR3aa: CASSRGFEGLAYEQYF
CDR3nt: TGCGCCAGCAGCCGAGGCTTTGAGGGACTAGCCTACGAGCAGTACTTC

v_gene: TRBV14
d_gene: .
abundance: .
j_gene: TRBJ2-1
CDR3aa: CASSQTRARNEQFF
CDR3nt: TGTGCCAGCAGCCAAACCCGGGCACGGAATGAGCAGTTCTTC

v_gene: TRBV4-1
d_gene: .
abundance: .
j_gene: TRBJ2-2
CDR3aa: CASSPGGVGPGELFF
CDR3nt: TGCGCCAGCAGCCCCGGGGGAGTCGGACCCGGGGAGCTGTTTTTT

v_gene: TRBV5-6
d_gene: .
abundance: once
j_gene: TRBJ2-4
CDR3aa: CASSFTDRKNIQYF
CDR3nt: TGTGCCAGCAGCTTTACCGACCGCAAAAACATTCAGTACTTC

v_gene: TRBV2
d_gene: .
abundance: .
j_gene: TRBJ2-7
CDR3aa: CASSFDRLEQYF
CDR3nt: TGTGCCAGCAGTTTTGACAGGCTCGAGCAGTACTTC

v_gene: TRBV7-2
d_gene: .
abundance: .
j_gene: TRBJ2-6
CDR3aa: CASSLNRGTGANVLTF
CDR3nt: TGTGCCAGCAGCTTAAACCGTGGGACTGGGGCCAACGTCCTGACTTTC

v_gene: TRBV4-3
d_gene: TRBD1
abundance: .
j_gene: TRBJ2-5
CDR3aa: CASSHLTTGGGETQYF
CDR3nt: TGCGCCAGCAGCCATCTCACCACAGGGGGCGGTGAGACCCAGTACTTC

v_gene: TRBV7-2
d_gene: .
abundance: once
j_gene: TRBJ1-3
CDR3aa: CASSFTGLGNTIYF
CDR3nt: TGTGCCAGCAGCTTCACAGGGCTCGGAAACACCATATATTTT

v_gene: TRBV15
d_gene: TRBD1
abundance: few
j_gene: TRBJ2-6
CDR3aa: CATSTWTGTGVLTF
CDR3nt: TGTGCCACCAGCACCTGGACAGGGACAGGAGTCCTGACTTTC